These T cell receptor beta chains were read from a single sample in a study of monozygotic twins with inflammatory bowel disease. TCRdb re-called the 5' RACE reads; every CDR3 protein appears as one record, without DNA. This repertoire includes some 450,000 distinct CDR3 sequences. The sequenced sample consisted of blood. These receptors were taken from a human donor with ulcerative colitis or Crohn's disease, or a healthy co-twin of an affected twin (not recorded which). The CDR3 runs from the conserved cysteine through the conserved F or W.

j_gene,v_gene,CDR3aa
TRBJ2-1,TRBV7-2,CASSFVRGNEQFF
TRBJ2-3,TRBV9,CASSPQREPPLDTQYF
TRBJ1-1,TRBV12-3/TRBV12-4,CASSLNSGGGTEAFF
TRBJ2-1,TRBV10-3,CAVLDRGDNEQFF
TRBJ2-7,TRBV12-3/TRBV12-4,CASSFGQLNYEQYF
TRBJ1-2,TRBV12-3/TRBV12-4,CASIGVYGYTF
TRBJ2-1,TRBV7-8,CASSQDYSKLFF
TRBJ2-1,TRBV6-1,CASKPPFDGGRNEQFF
TRBJ1-3,TRBV6-2/TRBV6-3,CASGTTGNTIYF
TRBJ2-1,TRBV6-1,CASFGGGSYNEQFF
TRBJ2-4,TRBV18,CASSRSQGLAKNIQYF
TRBJ2-5,TRBV4-1,CASSQDRTVIQETQYF
TRBJ2-5,TRBV5-4,CASSLAGGSQETQYF
TRBJ1-6,TRBV7-3,CASSLQGGGSYNSPLHF
TRBJ1-1,TRBV5-1,CASSLEPRGKIAEAFF
TRBJ2-7,TRBV6-1,CASSDGGLTSYEQYF
TRBJ2-7,TRBV10-3,CAISEESSGTPYEQYF
TRBJ2-7,TRBV6-5,CASSYSYSSYEQYF
TRBJ2-3,TRBV6-1,CASRRGGTQITQYF
TRBJ2-1,TRBV20-1,CSGRQGGGNEQFF
TRBJ2-1,TRBV28,CASSSSSRVEQFF
TRBJ2-1,TRBV4-3,CASSQGSAGGPNEQFF
TRBJ2-5,TRBV9,CASSAGTSGGRGETQYF
TRBJ2-3,TRBV5-6,CASSLPGPRTDTQYF
TRBJ1-1,TRBV9,CASSPSGGTGAFF
TRBJ2-7,TRBV25-1,CASSGQASYEQYF
TRBJ2-7,TRBV20-1,CSASAGASYEQYF
TRBJ2-7,TRBV5-1,CASSYTGDNNEQYF
TRBJ2-2,TRBV2,CASVGTAQFTGELFF
TRBJ1-6,TRBV20-1,CSARSGTRDSPLHF
TRBJ2-3,TRBV10-3,CAISGEAPTSTDTQYF
TRBJ2-2,TRBV3-1,CASSQGRTGELFF
TRBJ2-1,TRBV21-1,CASSKVEEQFF
TRBJ1-1,TRBV7-2,CASSLRGQTGTEAFF
TRBJ1-1,TRBV7-9,CASSLPGQGDAEAFF
TRBJ1-2,TRBV3-1,CASSQDRRQGGFSGYTF
TRBJ1-2,TRBV12-3/TRBV12-4,CASSLEQGSYGYTF
TRBJ1-1,TRBV7-2,CASSLLPGAHTEAFF
TRBJ2-7,TRBV5-1,CASSFGTPAYEQYF
TRBJ2-6,TRBV7-2,CASEDRSGANVLTF
TRBJ2-5,TRBV6-6,CASTGQQETQYF
TRBJ2-1,TRBV3-1,CASSQFGTGGLNEQFF
TRBJ2-2,TRBV5-1,CASSPPGHNTGELFF
TRBJ1-4,TRBV18,CASSTRGAELFF
TRBJ2-1,TRBV9,CASSVTGNEQFF
TRBJ1-1,TRBV4-2,CASSQDGQGAGTEAFF
TRBJ2-1,TRBV20-1,CSASPEDEQFF
TRBJ1-2,TRBV9,CASSVAGGGYTF